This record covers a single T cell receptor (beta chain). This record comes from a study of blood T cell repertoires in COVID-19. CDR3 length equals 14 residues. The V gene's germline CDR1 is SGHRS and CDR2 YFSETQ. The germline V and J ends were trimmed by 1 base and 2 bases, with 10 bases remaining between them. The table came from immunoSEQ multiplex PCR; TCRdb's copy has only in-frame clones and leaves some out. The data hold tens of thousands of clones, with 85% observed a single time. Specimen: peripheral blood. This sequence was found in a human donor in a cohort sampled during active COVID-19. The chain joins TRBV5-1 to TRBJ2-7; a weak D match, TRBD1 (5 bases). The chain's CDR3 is CASSLTGPTYEQYF. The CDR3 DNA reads TGCGCCAGCAGCTTGACAGGACCAACCTACGAGCAGTACTTC. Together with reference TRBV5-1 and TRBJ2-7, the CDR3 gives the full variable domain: KAGVTQTPRYLIKTRGQQVTLSCSPISGHRSVSWYQQTPGQGLQFLFEYFSETQRNKGNFPGRFSGRQFSNSRSEMNVSTLELGDSALYLCASSLTGPTYEQYFGPGTRLTVT.